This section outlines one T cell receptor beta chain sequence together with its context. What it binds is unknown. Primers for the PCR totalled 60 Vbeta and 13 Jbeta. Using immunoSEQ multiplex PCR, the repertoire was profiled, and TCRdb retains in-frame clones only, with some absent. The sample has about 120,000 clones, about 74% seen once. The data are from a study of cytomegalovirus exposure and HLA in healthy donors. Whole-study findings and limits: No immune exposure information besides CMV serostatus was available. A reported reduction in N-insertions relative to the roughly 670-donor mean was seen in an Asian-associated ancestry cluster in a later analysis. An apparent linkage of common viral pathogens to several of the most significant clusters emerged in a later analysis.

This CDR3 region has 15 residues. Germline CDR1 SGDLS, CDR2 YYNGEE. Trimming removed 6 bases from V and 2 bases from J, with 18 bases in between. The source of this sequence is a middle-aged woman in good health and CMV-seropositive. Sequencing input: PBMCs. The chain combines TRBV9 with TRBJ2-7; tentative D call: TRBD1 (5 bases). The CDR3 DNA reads TGTGCCAGCACCCGCGGCGACAGTTCCACCTACGAGCAGTACTTC. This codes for CASTRGDSSTYEQYF.